This TCR beta chain was sequenced in a study of Graves' ophthalmopathy and Graves' hyperthyroidism. CDR3 length: 18 residues. CDR1 is MNHNS and CDR2 is SASEGT in the germline V gene. The V and J ends lost 0 bases and 4 bases respectively, with 19 bases between them. The authors amplified TCR beta CDR3 regions from RNA transcripts. HTBI primers were employed in first-round RT-PCR, then a second-round multiplex PCR followed. Via MiXCR, TCRdb re-called the multiplex PCR reads, giving one row per CDR3 protein. In the table there are about 480,000 distinct CDR3 sequences, about an eighth of which are singletons. Study-wide results and caveats: Blood samples also showed most expanded thyroid clonotypes exceeding 0.001 frequency.

Ophthalmopathy donors' eye disease showed moderate-to-severe activity, CAS of at least 3, NOSPECS of at least 4 and duration under 3 months. This clonotype showed up many times. The antigen is undetermined. Sequencing input: blood. The chain employs TRBV6-1 and TRBJ1-3; weak D call: TRBD1 (6 bases). This clonotype was obtained from a woman aged 25 to 39 with Graves' ophthalmopathy. The CDR3 loop reads CASSEALRYRESGNTIYF. DNA of the CDR3: TGTGCCAGCAGTGAAGCGCTTCGTTACAGGGAGTCGGGAAACACCATATATTTT.